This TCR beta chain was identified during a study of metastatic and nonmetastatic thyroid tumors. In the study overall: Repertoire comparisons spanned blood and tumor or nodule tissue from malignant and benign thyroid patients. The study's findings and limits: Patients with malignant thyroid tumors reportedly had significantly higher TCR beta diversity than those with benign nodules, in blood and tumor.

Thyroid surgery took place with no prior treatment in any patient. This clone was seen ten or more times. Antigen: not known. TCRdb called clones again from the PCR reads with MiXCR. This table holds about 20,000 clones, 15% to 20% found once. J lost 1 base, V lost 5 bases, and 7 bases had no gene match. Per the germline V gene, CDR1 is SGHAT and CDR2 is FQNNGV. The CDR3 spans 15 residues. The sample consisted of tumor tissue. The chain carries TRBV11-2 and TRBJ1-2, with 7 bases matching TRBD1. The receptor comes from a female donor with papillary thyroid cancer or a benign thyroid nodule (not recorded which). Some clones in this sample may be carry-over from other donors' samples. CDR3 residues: CASSPRQGLNYGYTF. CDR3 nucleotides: TGTGCCAGCAGCCCGCGACAGGGCCTTAACTATGGCTACACCTTC.